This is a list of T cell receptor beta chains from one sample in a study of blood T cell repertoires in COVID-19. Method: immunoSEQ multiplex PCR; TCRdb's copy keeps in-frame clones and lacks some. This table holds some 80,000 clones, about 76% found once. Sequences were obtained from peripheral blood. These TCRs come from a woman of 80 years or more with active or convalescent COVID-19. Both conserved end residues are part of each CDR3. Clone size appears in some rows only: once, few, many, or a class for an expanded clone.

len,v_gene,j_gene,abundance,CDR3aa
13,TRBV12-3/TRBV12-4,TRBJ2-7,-,CACRRGLSYEQYF
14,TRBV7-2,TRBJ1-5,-,CASSSLQVVQPQHF
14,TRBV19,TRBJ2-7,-,CASSTRDRDYEQYF
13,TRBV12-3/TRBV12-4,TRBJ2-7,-,CASSLAQAYEQYF
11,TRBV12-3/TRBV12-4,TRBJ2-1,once,CASSVQGRRFF
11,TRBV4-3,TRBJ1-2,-,CASRGRYGYTF
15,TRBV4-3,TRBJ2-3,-,CASSQDMAGANTQYF
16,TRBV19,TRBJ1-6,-,CASRTVQGGYNSPLHF
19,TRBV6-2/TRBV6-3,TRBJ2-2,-,CASSFPRGGPAANTGELFF
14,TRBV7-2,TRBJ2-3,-,CASSLSAGIDTQYF
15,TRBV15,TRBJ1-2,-,CATSRASGDLYGYTF
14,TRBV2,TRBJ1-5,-,CASSDQGAGQPQHF
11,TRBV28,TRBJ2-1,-,CASSAYNEQFF
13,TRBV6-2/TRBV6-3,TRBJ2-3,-,CASSYQRTDTQYF
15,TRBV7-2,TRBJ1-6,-,CASSGRTGFNSPLHF
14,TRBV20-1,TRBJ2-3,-,CSAGDLTGGDTQYF
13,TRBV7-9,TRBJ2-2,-,CASVAGGTGELFF
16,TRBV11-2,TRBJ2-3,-,CASSPRLAGFGWSQYF
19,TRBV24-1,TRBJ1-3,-,CATSQTDRGPLTSGNTIYF
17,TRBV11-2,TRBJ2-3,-,CASSLVSRGPLWDTQYF
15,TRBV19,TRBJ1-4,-,CASSVRQGPNEKLFF
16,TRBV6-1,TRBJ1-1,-,CASSESPYRVATEAFF
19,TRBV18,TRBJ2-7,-,CASSRQNRGPTTQDYEQYF
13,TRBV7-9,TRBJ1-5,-,CASSSDRWEPQHF
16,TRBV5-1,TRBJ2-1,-,CASSRSGGSSYNEQFF
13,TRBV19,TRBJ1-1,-,CASSRDSHTEAFF
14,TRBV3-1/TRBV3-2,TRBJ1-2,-,CASSVGQSNYGYTF
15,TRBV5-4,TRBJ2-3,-,CASSNRDRGTDTQYF
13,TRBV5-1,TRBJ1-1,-,CASSLAGNTEAFF
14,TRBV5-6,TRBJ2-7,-,CASSPQGTAYEQYF
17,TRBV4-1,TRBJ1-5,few,CASSQRLTGSTNQPQHF
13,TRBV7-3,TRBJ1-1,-,CASSWARDSEAFF
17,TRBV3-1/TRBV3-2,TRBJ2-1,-,CASSQEGVPLAYNEQFF
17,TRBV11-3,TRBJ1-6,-,CASSLSPTGHYNSPLHF
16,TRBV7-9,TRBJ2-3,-,CASSLGGGFSTDTQYF
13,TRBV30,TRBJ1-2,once,CAWSVSGNYGYTF
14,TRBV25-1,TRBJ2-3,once,CASSDRTGWGTQYF
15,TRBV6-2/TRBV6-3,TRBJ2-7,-,CASSRAAGGPHEQYF
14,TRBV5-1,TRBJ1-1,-,CASSLGVQNTEAFF
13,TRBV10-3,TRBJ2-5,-,CAISEYSQETQYF
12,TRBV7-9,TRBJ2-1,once,CASSRNENEQFF
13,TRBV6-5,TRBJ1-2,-,CASSLEGDSGYTF
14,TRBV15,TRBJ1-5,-,CATSRGQINQPQHF
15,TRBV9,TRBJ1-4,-,CASSVTGGELEKLFF
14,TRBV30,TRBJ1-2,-,CAADNRGVVYGYTF
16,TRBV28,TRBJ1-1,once,CASSLRGRVWNTEAFF
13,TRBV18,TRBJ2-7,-,CASSLSAGREQYF
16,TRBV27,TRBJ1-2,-,CASSLSAGPRYYGYTF
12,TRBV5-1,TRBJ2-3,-,CASGLSTDTQYF
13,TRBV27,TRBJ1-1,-,CASSQGLNTEAFF
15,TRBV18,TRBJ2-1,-,CASSPGTSGGNEQFF
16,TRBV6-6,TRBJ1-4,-,CASSSRDREENEKLFF
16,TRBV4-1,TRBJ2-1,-,CASSLTGTASYNEQFF
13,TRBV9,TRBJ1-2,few,CASSRDINYGYTF
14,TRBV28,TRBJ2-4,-,CASRPTGVENIQYF
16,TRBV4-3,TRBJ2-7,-,CASSQSSAGGTYEQYF
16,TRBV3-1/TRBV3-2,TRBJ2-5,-,CASSQDKVAGQETQYF
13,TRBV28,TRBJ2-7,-,CASSLIPAYEQYF
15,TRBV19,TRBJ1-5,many,CASSMIAAEEQPQHF
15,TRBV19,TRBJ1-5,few,CASSTNWDSDQPQHF